This T cell receptor (beta chain) was identified during a study of shared clonotypes between healthy human individuals. At the level of the study: Ranging from 18 to 49 in age, donors were a couple of women and a few men. Findings of the study overall: Non-shared clonotypes showed lower generation probabilities than clonotypes common to all four donors. Sampling covered blood only; tissue repertoires likely differ.

The deep-level immunoSEQ assay was used. TCRdb's table, derived via immunoSEQ multiplex PCR, lists solely in-frame clones and lacks some. The table lists around 2.3 million clones, roughly 95% of them singletons. Germline V gives CDR1 MNHEY, CDR2 SVGAGI. V was trimmed by 5 bases and J by 2 bases, leaving 9 bases between them. The CDR3 extends over 13 amino acids. Comments on this clone: What it recognizes is unknown.

The TCR was taken from a man between 18 and 35 years old in good health. The gene calls are TRBV6-5 and TRBJ1-2; D perhaps matches TRBD1 (6 bases). The source material was naive CD4+ T cells sorted from blood. Subset reported: CD45RA+ positively selected. This chain's CDR3 is CASSPQGNYGYTF. Here the CDR3 DNA reads TGTGCCAGCAGTCCCCAGGGGAACTATGGCTACACCTTC.